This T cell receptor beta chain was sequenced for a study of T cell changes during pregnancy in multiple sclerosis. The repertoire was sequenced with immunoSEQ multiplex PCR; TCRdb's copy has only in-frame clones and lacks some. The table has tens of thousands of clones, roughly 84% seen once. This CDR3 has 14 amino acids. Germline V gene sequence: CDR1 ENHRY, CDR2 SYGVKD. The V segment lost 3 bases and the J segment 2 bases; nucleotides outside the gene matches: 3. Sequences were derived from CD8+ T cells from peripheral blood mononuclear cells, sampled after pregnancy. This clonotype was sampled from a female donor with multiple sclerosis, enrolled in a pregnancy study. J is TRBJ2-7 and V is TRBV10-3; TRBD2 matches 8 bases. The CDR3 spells CAISEKRGTYEQYF. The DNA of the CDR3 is TGTGCCATCAGTGAAAAGCGGGGGACCTACGAGCAGTACTTC.